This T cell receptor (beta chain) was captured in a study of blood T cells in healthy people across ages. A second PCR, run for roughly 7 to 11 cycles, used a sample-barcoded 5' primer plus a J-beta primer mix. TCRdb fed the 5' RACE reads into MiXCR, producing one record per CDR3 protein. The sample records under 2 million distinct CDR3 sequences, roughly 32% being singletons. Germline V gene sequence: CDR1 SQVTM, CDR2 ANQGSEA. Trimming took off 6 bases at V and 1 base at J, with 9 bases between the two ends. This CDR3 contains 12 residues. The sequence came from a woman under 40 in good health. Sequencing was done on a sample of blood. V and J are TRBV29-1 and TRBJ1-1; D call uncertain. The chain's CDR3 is CSVATRNTEAFF. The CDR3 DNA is TGCAGCGTAGCGACGAGGAACACTGAAGCTTTCTTT.